This paragraph covers one T cell receptor beta chain sequence. The sample belongs to a study of blood T cell repertoires in COVID-19. Study-wide context: T cells, B-cell-depleted T cells, or PBMCs supplied cDNA or gDNA.

Assay used: immunoSEQ multiplex PCR; TCRdb lists only in-frame clones, some missing. This table has about 80,000 clones, 60% to 85% appearing once. V was clipped by 7 bases and J by 2 bases, with 13 bases between them. The CDR3 has 14 amino acids. From germline, CDR1 is SGHRS and CDR2 YFSETQ. Sequenced: peripheral blood. This clonotype originated in a human donor in a cohort sampled during active COVID-19. The rearrangement uses TRBV5-1 and TRBJ2-1, with a weak D call TRBD2 (5 bases). The CDR3 here is CASDPSGAYNEQFF. CDR3 coding DNA: TGCGCCAGCGATCCCAGCGGAGCCTACAATGAGCAGTTCTTC.